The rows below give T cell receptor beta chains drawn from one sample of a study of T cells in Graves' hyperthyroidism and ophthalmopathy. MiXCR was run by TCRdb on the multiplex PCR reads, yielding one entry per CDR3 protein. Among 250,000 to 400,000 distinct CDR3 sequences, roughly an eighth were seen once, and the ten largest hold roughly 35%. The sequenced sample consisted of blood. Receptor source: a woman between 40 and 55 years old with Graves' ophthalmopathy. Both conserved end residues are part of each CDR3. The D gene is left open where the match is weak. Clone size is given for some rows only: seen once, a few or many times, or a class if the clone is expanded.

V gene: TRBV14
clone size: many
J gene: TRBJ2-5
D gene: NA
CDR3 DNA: TGTGCCAGCAGCCAATCCTTGATAAGGACGGGAGAGACCCAGTACTTC
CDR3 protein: CASSQSLIRTGETQYF

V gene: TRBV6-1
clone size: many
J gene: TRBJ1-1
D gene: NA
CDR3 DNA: TGTGCCAGCAGAGGACAGCGGATGATGGCAACTTTCTTT
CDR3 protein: CASRGQRMMATFF

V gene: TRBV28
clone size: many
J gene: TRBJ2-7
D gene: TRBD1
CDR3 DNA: TGTGCCAGCAGCCTCCGGGACAGGGGTTCCTACGAGCAGTACTTC
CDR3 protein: CASSLRDRGSYEQYF

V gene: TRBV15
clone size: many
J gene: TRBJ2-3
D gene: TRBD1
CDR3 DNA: TGTGCCACCAGCTCAACAACGACAGGGGGATCAGATACGCAGTATTTT
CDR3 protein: CATSSTTTGGSDTQYF

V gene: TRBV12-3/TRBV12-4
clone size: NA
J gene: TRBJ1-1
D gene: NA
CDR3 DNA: TGTGCCAGCAGTTTAGCGGGGGGGCGGGAAGCTTTCTTT
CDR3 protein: CASSLAGGREAFF

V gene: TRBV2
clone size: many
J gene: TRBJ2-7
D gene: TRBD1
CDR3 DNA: TGTGCCAGCAGTGAACAGGGGGCGGTCGGTTTGTCCTACGAGCAGTACTTC
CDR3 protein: CASSEQGAVGLSYEQYF

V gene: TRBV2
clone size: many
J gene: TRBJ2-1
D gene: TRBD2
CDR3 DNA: TGTGCCAGCAGGAAAACTACCGGGACTAGCGTGAACAATGAGCAGTTCTTC
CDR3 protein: CASRKTTGTSVNNEQFF

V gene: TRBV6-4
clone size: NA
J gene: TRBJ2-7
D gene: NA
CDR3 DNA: TGTGCCAGCAGTGAAAGTCCGGGTTCCCCCGTCTACGAGCAGTACTTC
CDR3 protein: CASSESPGSPVYEQYF

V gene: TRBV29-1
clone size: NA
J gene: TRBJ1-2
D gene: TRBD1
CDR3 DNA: TGCAGCGTTGGAAAGGGACAGGCCCAATACTATGGCTACACCTTC
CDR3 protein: CSVGKGQAQYYGYTF

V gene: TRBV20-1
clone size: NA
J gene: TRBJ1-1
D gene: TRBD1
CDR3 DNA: TGCAGTCCTTCGACAGGGGGTGGATCTGAAGCTTTCTTT
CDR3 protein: CSPSTGGGSEAFF

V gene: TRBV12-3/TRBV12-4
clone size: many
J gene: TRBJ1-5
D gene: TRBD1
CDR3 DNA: TGTGCCAGCAGTCCCCGACAGGGGGCCGGAAGCAATCAGCCCCAGCATTTT
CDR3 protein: CASSPRQGAGSNQPQHF

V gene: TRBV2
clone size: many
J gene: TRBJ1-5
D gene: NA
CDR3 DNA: TGTGCCAGCGGGCGGGGGGGCAATCAGCCCCAGCATTTT
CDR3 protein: CASGRGGNQPQHF

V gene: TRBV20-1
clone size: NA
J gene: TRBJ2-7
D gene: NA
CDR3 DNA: TGCAGTGCTAGAGATCGGAGACGACACAAGCAGTACTTC
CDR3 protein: CSARDRRRHKQYF

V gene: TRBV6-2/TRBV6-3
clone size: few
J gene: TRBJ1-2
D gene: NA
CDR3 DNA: TGTGCCAGCAGTACAGGGATTAACTATGGCTACACCTTC
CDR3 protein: CASSTGINYGYTF

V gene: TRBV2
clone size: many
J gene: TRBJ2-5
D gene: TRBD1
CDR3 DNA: TGTGCCAGCAGTTCAGGACAGGGGAGGGAGACCCAGTACTTC
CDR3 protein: CASSSGQGRETQYF

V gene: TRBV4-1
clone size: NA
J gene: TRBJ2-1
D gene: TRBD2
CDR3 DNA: TGCGCCAGCAGCCAGGATACAGGACCCCGGGGGGATTACAATGAGCAGTTCTTC
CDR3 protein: CASSQDTGPRGDYNEQFF

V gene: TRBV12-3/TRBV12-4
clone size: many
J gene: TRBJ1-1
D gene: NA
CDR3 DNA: TGTGCCAGCAGTTTGGCGGGTTTCGGTTTAATGAACACTGAAGCTTTCTTT
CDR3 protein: CASSLAGFGLMNTEAFF

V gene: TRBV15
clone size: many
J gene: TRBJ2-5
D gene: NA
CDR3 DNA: TGTGCCACCAGCAGAGGGCGGGAATGGAAGTACTTC
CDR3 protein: CATSRGREWKYF

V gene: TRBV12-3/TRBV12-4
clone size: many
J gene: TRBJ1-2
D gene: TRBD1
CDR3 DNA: TGTGCCAGCAGGGCCGGGACAGGGTCCTATGGCTACACCTTC
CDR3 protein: CASRAGTGSYGYTF

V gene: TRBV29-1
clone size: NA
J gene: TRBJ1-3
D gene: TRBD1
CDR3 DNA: TGCAGCGTTGGTTCAATGAGGGGGCCTGGAAACACCATATATTTT
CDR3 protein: CSVGSMRGPGNTIYF

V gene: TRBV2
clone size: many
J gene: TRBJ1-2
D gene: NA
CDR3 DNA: TGTGCCAGCAGTGTCCGGGGGCAGGGAACTAACTATGGCTACACCTTC
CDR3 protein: CASSVRGQGTNYGYTF

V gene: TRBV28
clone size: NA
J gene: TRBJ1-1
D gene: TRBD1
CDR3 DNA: TGTGCCAGCAGTCCGGGGACAGGGGGGGAAATTGAAGCTTTCTTT
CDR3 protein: CASSPGTGGEIEAFF

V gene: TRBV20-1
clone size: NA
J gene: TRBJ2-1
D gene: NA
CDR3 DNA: TGCAGTGCGTCAGGGGTTCCCAATGAGCAGTTCTTC
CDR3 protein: CSASGVPNEQFF

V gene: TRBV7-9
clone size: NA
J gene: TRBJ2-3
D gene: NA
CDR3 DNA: TGTGCCAGCAGCTTAGCCCGATCTAGCACAGATACGCAGTATTTT
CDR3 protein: CASSLARSSTDTQYF

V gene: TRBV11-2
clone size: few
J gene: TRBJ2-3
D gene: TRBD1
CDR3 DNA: TGTGCCAGCAGCTTGAAACAGGGGGCCGCAGATACGCAGTATTTT
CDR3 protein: CASSLKQGAADTQYF

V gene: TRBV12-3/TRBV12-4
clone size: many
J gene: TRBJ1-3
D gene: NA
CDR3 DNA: TGTGCCAGCAGTCCAGTTTCGGGCGGAAACACCATATATTTT
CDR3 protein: CASSPVSGGNTIYF

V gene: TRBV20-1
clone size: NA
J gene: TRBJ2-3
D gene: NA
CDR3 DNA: TGCAGTGCCCAAGCCGTGGGACTGCTAGATACGCAGTATTTT
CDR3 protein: CSAQAVGLLDTQYF

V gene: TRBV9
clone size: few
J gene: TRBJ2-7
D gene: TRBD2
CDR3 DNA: TGTGCCAGCAGCATTGGGACTAGCACTCTTGGGGCCTACGAGCAGTACTTC
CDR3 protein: CASSIGTSTLGAYEQYF

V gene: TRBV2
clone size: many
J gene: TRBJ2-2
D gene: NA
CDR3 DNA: TGTGCCAGCACGGAGTCTTACACCGGGGAGCTGCTTTTT
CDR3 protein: CASTESYTGELLF

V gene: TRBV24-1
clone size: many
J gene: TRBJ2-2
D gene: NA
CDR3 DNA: TGTGCCACCAGTGATGTCGGCAAAACCCCTTCCGGGGAGCTGTTTTTT
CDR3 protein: CATSDVGKTPSGELFF

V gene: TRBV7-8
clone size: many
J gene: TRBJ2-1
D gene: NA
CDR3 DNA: TGTGCCAGCAGCTTAGATGACAATGAGCAGTTCTTC
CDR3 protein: CASSLDDNEQFF

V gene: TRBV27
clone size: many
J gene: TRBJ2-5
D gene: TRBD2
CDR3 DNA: TGTGCCAGCAGTTTATTTATAGGGGAGGGGTTAGAGACCCAGTACTTC
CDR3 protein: CASSLFIGEGLETQYF

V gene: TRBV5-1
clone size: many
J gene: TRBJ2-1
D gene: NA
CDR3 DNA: TGCGCCAGCAGCTTGGTAGGGTACAATGAGCAGTTCTTC
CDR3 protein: CASSLVGYNEQFF

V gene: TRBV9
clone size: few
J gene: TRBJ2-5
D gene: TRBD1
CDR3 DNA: TGTGCCAGCAGCGCTCAAGGGACAGTTCTACAAGAGACCCAGTACTTC
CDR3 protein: CASSAQGTVLQETQYF

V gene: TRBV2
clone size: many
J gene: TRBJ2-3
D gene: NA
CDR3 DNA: TGTGCCAGCAAGGCGGATCTAACAAGCACAGATACGCAGTATTTT
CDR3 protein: CASKADLTSTDTQYF

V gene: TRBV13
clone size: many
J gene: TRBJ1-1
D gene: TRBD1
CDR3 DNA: TGTGCCAGCAACCAAGACAGGGGGAACACTGAAGCTTTCTTT
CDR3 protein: CASNQDRGNTEAFF

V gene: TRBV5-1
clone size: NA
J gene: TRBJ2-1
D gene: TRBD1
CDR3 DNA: TGCGCCAGCAGCTTGGCCAAAGGGGGCCTTGGGAATGGGCAGTTCTTC
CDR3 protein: CASSLAKGGLGNGQFF

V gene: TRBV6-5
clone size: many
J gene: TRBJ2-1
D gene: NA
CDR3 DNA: TGTGCCAGCAGTTACGGGCGGGAAACCCACAATGAGCAGTTCTTC
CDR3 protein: CASSYGRETHNEQFF

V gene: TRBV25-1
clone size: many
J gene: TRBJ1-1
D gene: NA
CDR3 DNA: TGTGCCAGCAGTGAATTTGAAGGTTCTTGGACATACACTGAAGCTTTCTTT
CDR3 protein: CASSEFEGSWTYTEAFF

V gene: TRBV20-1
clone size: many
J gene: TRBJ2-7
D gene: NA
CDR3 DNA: TGCAGTGCTAGTCTGTCGGGGGCAGCCTACGAGCAGTACTTC
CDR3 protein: CSASLSGAAYEQYF

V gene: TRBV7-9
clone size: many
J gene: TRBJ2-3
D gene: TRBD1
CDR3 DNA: TGTGCCAGCAGCTTGGGACCGGGACAGAGCACAGATACGCAGTATTTT
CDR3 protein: CASSLGPGQSTDTQYF

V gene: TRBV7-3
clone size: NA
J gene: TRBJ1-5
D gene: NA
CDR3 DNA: TGTGCCAGCAGCTTAGATTCTCGTCAGGGCCCGAGCGGTTTTCAGCCCCAGCATTTT
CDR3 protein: CASSLDSRQGPSGFQPQHF